This T cell receptor beta chain was obtained from a study of chronic HIV infection and antiretroviral therapy. Via MiXCR, TCRdb re-called the 5' RACE reads, giving one row per CDR3 protein. The table shows approximately 30,000 distinct CDR3 sequences, with about 9.6% occurring only once. Between the trimmed V and J ends, which lost 1 base and 5 bases, there was a span of 12 bases. Germline V CDR1 and CDR2: LGHNA, YSLEER. This CDR3 is 15 amino acids long. This clonotype originated in an adult who had HIV and had not received antiretroviral therapy, or was an uninfected healthy control (not recorded which). The chain has TRBV4-3 and TRBJ1-5, with a weak D call TRBD1 (5 bases). The material sequenced was peripheral blood. For the CDR3, the DNA is TGCGCCAGCAGCCAAGGTCAGGGAATCCATCAGCCCCAGCATTTT. It specifies CASSQGQGIHQPQHF.